This T cell receptor (beta chain) came from a study of blood T cells in healthy people across ages. In germline, CDR1 is SGHRS, CDR2 YFSETQ. CDR3 length equals 14 residues. V lost 7 bases, J lost 2 bases, and 8 bases stayed unmatched. Samples each had at least 5 micrograms of total RNA extracted. Sample-barcoded 5' priming and a J-beta primer mix drove a second PCR of roughly 6 to 12 cycles. Every cDNA molecule bore a tag from a template-switch adaptor containing 12 random nucleotides. Sequencing of every sample gave 3 million or more CDR3-containing paired-end reads. Using its own MiXCR run on the 5' RACE reads, TCRdb lists one record per CDR3 protein. The top ten clones hold 15% to 25% of a sample with fewer than 1 million distinct CDR3 sequences, around 43% of them seen once. Study observations and caveats: Reliance upon unsorted PBMCs precluded definitive naive versus antigen-experienced comparison.

On this clonotype: The antigen is unknown.

The sample comprised blood. The rearrangement links TRBV5-1 to TRBJ1-2; 7 nucleotides agree with TRBD1. The receptor was isolated from a man in his sixties in good health. This CDR3 reads CASSTGDLNYGYTF. The DNA of the CDR3 is TGCGCCAGCTCCACAGGGGACCTAAACTATGGCTACACCTTC.